A single sample gave rise to the 28 T cell receptor beta chains below, sequenced in a study of long-term antiretroviral therapy in people with HIV. Sequencing relied on immunoSEQ assay v3.0, run at survey level. TCRdb keeps only in-frame clones here, not all; method: immunoSEQ multiplex PCR. The table records roughly 24,000 clones, approximately 86% of them present only once. Sequencing was performed on unsorted PBMCs, taken 1.6 years after starting antiretroviral therapy. The receptors stem from a man aged 40-50 years with HIV.

This chain joins TRBV5-5 and TRBJ1-2; tentatively, D is TRBD1 (6 bases). CDR1 is SGHKS and CDR2 is YYEKEE in the germline V gene (reference sequence). Trimming took off 3 bases at V and 0 bases at J, with 12 bases between the two ends. The CDR3 consists of 15 residues. CDR3 sequence: CASSYRTDSNYGYTF. CDR3 sequence (DNA): TGTGCCAGCAGCTATAGGACAGATTCTAACTATGGCTACACCTTC.

Only one count was recorded for this clone. The chain links TRBV6-1 to TRBJ2-1; TRBD2 is a possible D gene (5 bases). This CDR3 has 15 residues. Germline V gene lookup returns CDR1 MNHNS and CDR2 SASEGT. V was trimmed by 1 base and J by 3 bases, leaving 10 bases between them. The CDR3 sequence: CASSEVRAVYNEQFF. In DNA, the CDR3 is TGTGCCAGCAGTGAAGTGAGAGCGGTCTACAATGAGCAGTTCTTC.

This clone was seen just once. The chain combines TRBV28 with TRBJ1-5; 9 bases are shared with TRBD1. J gave up 2 bases and V 6 bases, and 5 bases lay outside the gene matches. Germline assignment: CDR1 MDHEN and CDR2 SYDVKM. The CDR3 length is 15 residues. The CDR3 DNA is TGTGCCAGCAGGTTACAGGGGGCGGGCAATCAGCCCCAGCATTTT. Amino acid sequence: CASRLQGAGNQPQHF.

This chain joins TRBV9 and TRBJ1-2; D is possibly TRBD1 (5 bases). CDR1 is SGDLS and CDR2 is YYNGEE in the germline V gene. CDR3 length equals 14 residues. The V end was cut by 4 bases, the J end by 6 bases, with 16 bases between. The CDR3 sequence is CASSSGPRLDGYTF. The CDR3 DNA reads TGTGCCAGCAGCTCAGGGCCACGACTGGATGGCTACACCTTC. Together with reference TRBV9 and TRBJ1-2, the CDR3 gives the full variable domain: DSGVTQTPKHLITATGQRVTLRCSPRSGDLSVYWYQQSLDQGLQFLIQYYNGEERAKGNILERFSAQQFPDLHSELNLSSLELGDSALYFCASSSGPRLDGYTFGSGTRLTVV.

The chain is built from TRBV9 and TRBJ2-1; maybe TRBD2 (5 bases). CDR3 size: 14 residues. Germline V gene lookup returns CDR1 SGDLS and CDR2 YYNGEE. V was shortened by 5 bases and J by 0 bases, with 9 bases between the two germline ends. For the CDR3, the DNA is TGTGCCAGCAGGCCGGGAAGCTCCTACAATGAGCAGTTCTTC. It codes for CASRPGSSYNEQFF.

The V and J genes are TRBV9 and TRBJ2-1; weak D call: TRBD1 (5 bases). The CDR3 covers 15 residues. CDR1 and CDR2 from the germline V gene are SGDLS and YYNGEE. Trimming took 0 bases from V and 1 from J, leaving 8 bases between them. The CDR3 reads CASSVVGVSYNEQFF. In DNA, the CDR3 is TGTGCCAGCAGCGTAGTAGGGGTTTCCTACAATGAGCAGTTCTTC.

The chain is built from TRBV30 and TRBJ2-1; D remains ambiguous. There are 15 residues in the CDR3. Germline V gene sequence: CDR1 GTSNPN, CDR2 SVGIG (reference sequence). The V end was cut by 3 bases, the J end by 0 bases, with 12 bases between. The CDR3 is CAWRSGASSYNEQFF. The CDR3 coding sequence is TGTGCCTGGAGATCCGGTGCCAGCTCCTACAATGAGCAGTTCTTC.

This clone was detected only a few times. The rearrangement links TRBV7-6 to TRBJ2-3, with D unclear. Trimming took off 5 bases at V and 5 bases at J, with 8 bases between the two ends. This CDR3 spans 12 amino acids. Germline V gene data show CDR1 as SGHVS and CDR2 as FNYEAQ. The CDR3 protein is CASSPALDTQYF. CDR3 bases: TGTGCCAGCAGCCCCGCCTTAGATACGCAGTATTTT.

V is TRBV13 and J is TRBJ2-5; 7 nucleotides agree with TRBD2. V trimming: 5 bases; J trimming: 1 base; junction bases outside the gene matches: 4. Germline CDR1 reads PRHDT; CDR2 reads FYEKMQ (reference sequence). The CDR3 has 14 amino acids. The CDR3 DNA is TGTGCCAGCAGCGACGCGGGGGTCCAAGAGACCCAGTACTTC. Protein product: CASSDAGVQETQYF.

The rearrangement joins TRBV10-1 to TRBJ2-2, with D unresolved. Germline assignment: CDR1 WNHNN and CDR2 SYGVQD (reference sequence). Trimming removed 0 bases from V and 6 bases from J, with 8 bases in between. This CDR3 is 14 amino acids long. CDR3 loop: CASSESISPGELFF. The DNA for the CDR3 is TGCGCCAGCAGTGAGTCGATCTCCCCCGGGGAGCTGTTTTTT.

The chain joins TRBV12-5 to TRBJ1-2; D unresolved. CDR3 length: 10 amino acids. V was clipped by 10 bases and J by 1 base, with 4 bases between them. Looked up from germline, CDR1 is LGHNT and CDR2 is FRNRAP. In DNA form, the CDR3 reads TGTGCTATTTTTAACTATGGCTACACCTTC. It translates to CAIFNYGYTF.

The chain recombines TRBV9 with TRBJ2-1, with 7 bases aligning to TRBD2. The CDR3 consists of 15 residues. The V gene's germline CDR1 is SGDLS and CDR2 YYNGEE. Trimming at V came to 0 bases and at J to 3 bases, leaving 3 bases not matched to a gene. In nucleotides, the CDR3 is TGTGCCAGCAGCGTAGCGGGGGGTCTCTACAATGAGCAGTTCTTC. It is translated as CASSVAGGLYNEQFF.

The chain uses TRBV6-5 and TRBJ1-5; no clear D. From germline, CDR1 is MNHEY and CDR2 SVGAGI. The germline V and J ends were trimmed by 7 bases and 3 bases, with 13 bases remaining between them. CDR3 length: 14 residues. The CDR3 DNA reads as TGTGCCAGCAATTTTCTTAACAACAATCAGCCCCAGCATTTT. Translated: CASNFLNNNQPQHF.

This clone is medium-sized (0.01 to 0.1%) by share. The gene calls are TRBV7-8 and TRBJ1-5; D remains unclear. V dropped 4 bases and J dropped 2 bases, with 6 bases sitting between them. This CDR3 is 13 amino acids long. Germline lookup yields CDR1 SGHVS and CDR2 FQNEAQ. For the CDR3, the DNA is TGTGCCAGCAGCTATAACCGCAATCAGCCCCAGCATTTT. Its protein is CASSYNRNQPQHF.

The gene calls are TRBV7-6 and TRBJ1-1; D possibly corresponds to TRBD1 (6 bases). The CDR3 length is 17 residues. The germline CDR1 and CDR2 sequences are SGHVS and FNYEAQ. Trimming stripped 4 bases from V and 0 bases from J, with 18 bases between. The DNA of the CDR3 is TGTGCCAGCAGCTCAGTTCGGACAGCTTTCATGAACACTGAAGCTTTCTTT. This sequence encodes CASSSVRTAFMNTEAFF.

The gene calls are TRBV6-1 and TRBJ2-3, with D perhaps TRBD1 (5 bases). This CDR3 has 15 amino acids. Germline-derived CDR1 and CDR2 are MNHNS and SASEGT. Trimming removed 2 bases from V and 14 bases from J, with 23 bases in between. The CDR3 DNA sequence: TGTGCCAGCAGTGAAATTCTTCTGGGGCCTACTGCACCGTATTTT. Encoded protein: CASSEILLGPTAPYF.

CDR3 coding DNA: TGTGCCAGCAGCCCCCCAGGACAGGGGAGGCAGGATGAGCAGTTCTTC. Encoded protein: CASSPPGQGRQDEQFF. V is TRBV7-6 and J is TRBJ2-1; 9 nucleotides match TRBD1. V shed 5 bases, J shed 8 bases, and the junction held 13 bases outside the gene matches. This CDR3 region has 16 residues. CDR1 is SGHVS, CDR2 FNYEAQ, per germline. The full variable domain, its missing parts supplied by reference TRBV7-6 and TRBJ2-1, is GAGVSQSPRYKVTKRGQDVALRCDPISGHVSLYWYRQALGQGPEFLTYFNYEAQQDKSGLPNDRFSAERPEGSISTLTIQRTEQRDSAMYRCASSPPGQGRQDEQFFGPGTRLTVL.

J is TRBJ2-5 and V is TRBV2; 8 nucleotides line up with TRBD2. Germline CDR1 and CDR2: SNHLY and FYNNEI. The ends lost 5 bases at V and 3 bases at J; junction bases unmatched: 8. CDR3 size: 15 residues. DNA for the CDR3: TGTGCCAGCAGTACCCTAAGCGGGAGTAAAGAGACCCAGTACTTC. Translated: CASSTLSGSKETQYF.

This clone was counted only a few times. This chain joins TRBV6-6 and TRBJ1-5; 8 bases fit TRBD1. CDR3 length: 14 amino acids. Germline V gene lookup returns CDR1 MNHNY and CDR2 SVGAGI (reference sequence). V shed 6 bases and J 3 bases; nucleotides not matched to a gene: 4. The CDR3 sequence: CASRQGVPNQPQHF. The CDR3 DNA follows: TGTGCCAGCAGACAGGGGGTTCCCAATCAGCCCCAGCATTTT.

This clone was seen a handful of times. This sequence joins TRBV7-9 and TRBJ2-2, with D possibly matching TRBD2 (6 bases). V lost 3 bases and J 2 bases, leaving 10 bases between the germline ends. Germline loops: CDR1 SEHNR, CDR2 FQNEAQ (reference sequence). CDR3 length equals 15 residues. Written as DNA, the CDR3 is TGTGCCAGCAGCTTGGAGGGGATAAACACCGGGGAGCTGTTTTTT. Amino acid sequence: CASSLEGINTGELFF. Looking up the rest from reference TRBV7-9 and TRBJ2-2 gives the full variable domain: DTGVSQNPRHKITKRGQNVTFRCDPISEHNRLYWYRQTLGQGPEFLTYFQNEAQLEKSRLLSDRFSAERPKGSFSTLEIQRTEQGDSAMYLCASSLEGINTGELFFGEGSRLTVL.

CDR3 protein: CASSLAQGAIDEQYF. In nucleotides, the CDR3 is TGCGCCAGCAGCTTGGCACAGGGGGCGATCGACGAGCAGTACTTC. The chain links TRBV5-1 to TRBJ2-7; 9 bases fit TRBD1. The CDR3 is made up of 15 amino acids. J gave up 5 bases and V 0 bases, and 6 bases lay outside the gene matches. Germline assignment: CDR1 SGHRS and CDR2 YFSETQ.

The chain has TRBV7-9 and TRBJ2-7; a possible D gene is TRBD2 (5 bases). Trimming took off 6 bases at V and 6 bases at J, with 12 bases between the two ends. This CDR3 spans 12 amino acids. Germline values: CDR1 SEHNR, CDR2 FQNEAQ (reference sequence). CDR3 protein: CASRISEGEQYF. The CDR3 nucleotides are TGTGCCAGCAGGATTTCTGAGGGCGAGCAGTACTTC.

This rearrangement joins TRBV18 to TRBJ1-2, with D possibly being TRBD1 (5 bases). CDR1 and CDR2 from the germline V gene are KGHSH and LQKENI. CDR3 length: 13 amino acids. Trimming took off 0 bases at V and 4 bases at J, with 6 bases between the two ends. The CDR3 nucleotides are TGTGCCAGCTCACCACCCGACAGCTATGGCTACACCTTC. This sequence encodes CASSPPDSYGYTF.

The genes are TRBV9 and TRBJ1-1; perhaps TRBD1 as D (5 bases). The CDR3 length is 14 residues. V lost 2 bases to trimming and J lost 4 bases, with 12 bases between them. CDR1 SGDLS and CDR2 YYNGEE come from the germline V gene. DNA for the CDR3: TGTGCCAGCAGCGTTCTTCCGGGGGGCACTGAAGCTTTCTTT. This gives the protein CASSVLPGGTEAFF.

The chain has TRBV2 and TRBJ1-2, with 9 bases fitting TRBD1. CDR1 is SNHLY, CDR2 FYNNEI, per germline. J lost 4 bases, V lost 7 bases, and 19 bases had no gene match. The CDR3 extends over 18 amino acids. Here the CDR3 DNA reads TGTGCCAGCATGGTGACGAAGGGACAGGGACTTTTCGTCTATGGCTACACCTTC. Translating gives CASMVTKGQGLFVYGYTF.

This chain joins TRBV5-1 and TRBJ2-3; no clear D. This CDR3 region has 17 residues. Germline assignment: CDR1 SGHRS and CDR2 YFSETQ. The germline V and J ends were trimmed by 0 bases and 0 bases, with 14 bases remaining between them. The CDR3: CASSLGPFSSSTDTQYF. CDR3 DNA sequence: TGCGCCAGCAGCTTGGGGCCATTTTCGTCAAGCACAGATACGCAGTATTTT.

The chain carries TRBV6-5 and TRBJ1-5, with D hard to call. Germline V CDR1 and CDR2: MNHEY, SVGAGI. Trimming removed 6 bases at V and 0 bases at J, with 6 bases between. This CDR3 has 13 residues. The CDR3 nucleotides are TGTGCCAGCAGCTCGAATAGCAATCAGCCCCAGCATTTT. Translation gives CASSSNSNQPQHF.

The J gene is TRBJ1-2, the V gene TRBV6-1, with D unclear. Deletions cut 6 bases from V and 0 bases from J, with 14 bases between. This CDR3 contains 15 residues. From germline, CDR1 is MNHNS and CDR2 SASEGT. Written as DNA, the CDR3 is TGTGCCAGCAGCCTAGACACTACAGCTAACTATGGCTACACCTTC. Encoded protein: CASSLDTTANYGYTF.